This T cell receptor (beta chain) was profiled in a study of identical twins. TCRdb passed the 5' RACE reads through MiXCR, listing each CDR3 protein once. The table includes roughly 770,000 distinct CDR3 sequences, 15% to 20% detected once. This CDR3 region has 16 residues. Germline V gene lookup returns CDR1 LNHNV and CDR2 YYDKDF (reference sequence). V was shortened by 0 bases and J by 3 bases, with 11 bases between the two germline ends. The same sample was also studied in work on T cells expressing NK-cell markers.

The chain is built from TRBV15 and TRBJ2-2, with D uncertain. This receptor was identified in a woman under 30 in good health. Sequencing used PBMCs. The CDR3: CATSRDRSTYTGELFF. The CDR3 region has the DNA TGTGCCACCAGCAGAGATCGGAGCACCTACACCGGGGAGCTGTTTTTT.